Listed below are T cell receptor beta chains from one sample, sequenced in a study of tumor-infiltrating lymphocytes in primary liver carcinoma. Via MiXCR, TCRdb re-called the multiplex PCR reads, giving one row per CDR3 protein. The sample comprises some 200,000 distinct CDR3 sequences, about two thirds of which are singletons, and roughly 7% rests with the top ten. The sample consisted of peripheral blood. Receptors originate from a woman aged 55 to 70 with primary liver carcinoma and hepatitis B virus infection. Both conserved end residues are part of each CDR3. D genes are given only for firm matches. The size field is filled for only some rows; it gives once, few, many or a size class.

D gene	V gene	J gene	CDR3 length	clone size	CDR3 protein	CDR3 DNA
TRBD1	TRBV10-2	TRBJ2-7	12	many	CASTQGAREQYF	TGCGCCAGCACCCAGGGGGCGAGAGAGCAGTACTTC
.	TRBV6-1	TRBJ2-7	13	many	CASSEVRHYEQYF	TGTGCCAGCAGTGAAGTAAGGCACTACGAGCAGTACTTC
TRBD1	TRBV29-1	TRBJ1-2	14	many	CSVHGGTGTLGYTF	TGCAGCGTCCATGGAGGGACAGGCACCTTGGGCTACACCTTC
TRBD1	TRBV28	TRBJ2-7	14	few	CASRGQGAKYEQYF	TGTGCCAGCAGGGGACAGGGGGCTAAGTACGAGCAGTACTTC
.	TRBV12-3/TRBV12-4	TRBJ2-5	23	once	CASSFGLARGRSVGYGYQETQYF	TGTGCCAGCAGTTTCGGGCTAGCGAGAGGAAGGTCGGTGGGGTATGGGTACCAAGAGACCCAGTACTTC
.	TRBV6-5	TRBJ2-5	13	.	CASGAVVGETQYF	TGTGCCAGCGGCGCCGTGGTGGGGGAGACCCAGTACTTC
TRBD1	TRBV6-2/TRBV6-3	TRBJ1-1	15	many	CASSPWDRGFTEAFF	TGTGCCAGCAGTCCCTGGGACAGGGGGTTCACTGAAGCTTTCTTT
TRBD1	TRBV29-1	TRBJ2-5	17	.	CSVVGGQGRGVVETQYF	TGCAGCGTTGTGGGGGGACAGGGGAGAGGGGTGGTGGAGACCCAGTACTTC
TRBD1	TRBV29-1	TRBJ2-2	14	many	CSVETGGQSGELFF	TGCAGCGTTGAGACAGGGGGTCAATCCGGGGAGCTGTTTTTT
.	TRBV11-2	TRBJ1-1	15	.	CASSLEPGPNTEASF	TGTGCCAGCAGCTTAGAACCTGGACCCAACACTGAAGCTTCCTTT
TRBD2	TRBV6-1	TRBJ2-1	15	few	CASSEVISGRGEQFF	TGTGCCAGCAGTGAAGTGATTAGCGGGAGGGGGGAGCAGTTCTTC
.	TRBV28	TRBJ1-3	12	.	CASSLTENTIYF	TGTGCCAGCAGTTTAACAGAAAACACCATATATTTT
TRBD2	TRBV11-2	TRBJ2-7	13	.	CASSNLAGVQQYF	TGTGCCAGTAGCAACCTAGCGGGAGTACAGCAGTACTTC
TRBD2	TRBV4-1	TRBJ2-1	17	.	CASSQGPREGLYSEQFF	TGCGCCAGCAGCCAAGGTCCCCGGGAGGGCCTCTACAGTGAGCAGTTCTTC
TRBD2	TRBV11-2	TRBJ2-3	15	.	CASSLGLAGLDTQYF	TGTGCCAGCAGCTTGGGACTAGCGGGACTAGATACGCAGTATTTT
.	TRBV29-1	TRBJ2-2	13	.	CSAMIGAGGELFF	TGCAGCGCTATGATAGGGGCAGGAGGGGAGCTGTTTTTT